The following is a T cell receptor (beta chain) sequence with its context. This CDR3 is built from 14 residues. Trimming stripped 1 base from V and 8 bases from J, with 17 bases between. CDR1 GTSNPN and CDR2 SVGIG come from the germline V gene (reference sequence). The record originates from a study of OX40 agonist ivuxolimab in advanced cancers. Across the whole study: Prior anti-PD-1, anti-PD-L1 or anti-CTLA-4 therapy was allowed; approximately 41% had some. Partial responses were observed in three patients, of whom one had hepatocellular carcinoma and two had cutaneous melanoma.

Baseline was the first blood sampling point, followed by cycle 4 day 1 and cycle 7 day 1. Sequencing used immunoSEQ multiplex PCR; TCRdb keeps in-frame clones, though not all of them. The sample holds tens of thousands of clones, about nine tenths seen once. V usage is TRBV30 and J usage is TRBJ1-1; no firm D call. The specimen was CD4+ or CD8+ T cells sorted from blood, collected in a trial of the OX40 agonist ivuxolimab. This clonotype originated in an adult with an advanced solid tumor such as melanoma, head and neck, liver or kidney cancer. CDR3 region: CAWSEQQLRREAFF. CDR3 coding DNA: TGTGCCTGGAGTGAACAACAGCTTAGGCGGGAAGCTTTCTTT.